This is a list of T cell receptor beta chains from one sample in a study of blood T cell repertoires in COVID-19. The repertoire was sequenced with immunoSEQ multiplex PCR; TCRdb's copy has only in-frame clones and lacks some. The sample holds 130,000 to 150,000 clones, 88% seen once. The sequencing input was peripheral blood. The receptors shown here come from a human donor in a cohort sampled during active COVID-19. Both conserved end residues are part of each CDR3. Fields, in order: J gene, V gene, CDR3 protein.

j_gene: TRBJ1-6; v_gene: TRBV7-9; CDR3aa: CASSPGQGAYSPLHF
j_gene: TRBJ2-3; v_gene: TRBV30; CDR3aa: CACHGRETGTDTQYF
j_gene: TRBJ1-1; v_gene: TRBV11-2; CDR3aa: CASSSGRNTEAFF
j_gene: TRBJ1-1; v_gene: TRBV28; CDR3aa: CASSPLGGYTEAFF
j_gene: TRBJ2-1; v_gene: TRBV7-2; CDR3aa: CASSLMPSGSAYNEQFF
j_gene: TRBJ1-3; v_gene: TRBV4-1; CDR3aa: CASTPDSSTGNTIYF
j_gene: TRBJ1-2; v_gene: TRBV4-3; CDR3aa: CASSQSRGGAFSYGYTF
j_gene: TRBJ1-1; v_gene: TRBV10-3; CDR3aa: CATGQADLSTEAFF
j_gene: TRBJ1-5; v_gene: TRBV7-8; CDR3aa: CASSSYRDSNQPQHF
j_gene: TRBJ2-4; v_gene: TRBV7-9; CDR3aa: CASNIDRDRGSKNIQYF
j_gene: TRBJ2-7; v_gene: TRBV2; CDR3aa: CASSHRGISDEQYF
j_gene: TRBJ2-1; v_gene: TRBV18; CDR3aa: CASSPEAVNEQFF
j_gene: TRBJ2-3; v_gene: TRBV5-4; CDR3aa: CASSLDRGGADTQYF
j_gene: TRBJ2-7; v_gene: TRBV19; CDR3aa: CASSISLPSADYEQYF
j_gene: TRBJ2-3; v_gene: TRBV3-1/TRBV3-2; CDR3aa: CASSQTGGTQYF
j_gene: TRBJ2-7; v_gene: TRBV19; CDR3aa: CASSMAQGYEQYF
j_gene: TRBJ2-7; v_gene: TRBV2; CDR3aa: CASSRPGTDLRMGQYF
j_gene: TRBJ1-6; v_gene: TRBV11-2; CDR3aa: CASSLTGRSNSPLHF
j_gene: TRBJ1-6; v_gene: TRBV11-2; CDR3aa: CASSLFGSQVQSPLHF
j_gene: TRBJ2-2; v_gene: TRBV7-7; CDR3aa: CASSLVGGSPTGELFF
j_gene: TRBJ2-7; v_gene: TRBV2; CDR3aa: CASSRTGRYEQYF
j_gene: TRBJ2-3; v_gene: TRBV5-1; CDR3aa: CASSPTQGNGDTQYF
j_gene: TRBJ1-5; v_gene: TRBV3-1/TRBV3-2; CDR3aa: CASSYRGGNQPQHF
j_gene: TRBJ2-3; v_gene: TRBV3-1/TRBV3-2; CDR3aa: CASSQGGGTDTQYF
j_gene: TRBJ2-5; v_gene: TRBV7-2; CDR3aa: CASSSGLAGVETQYF
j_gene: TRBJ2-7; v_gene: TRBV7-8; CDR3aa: CASSLSGPTYEQYF
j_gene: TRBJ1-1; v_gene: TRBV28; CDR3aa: CASSAQDSWTEAFF